The rows below give T cell receptor beta chains drawn from one sample of a study of shared clonotypes between healthy human individuals. Assay: immunoSEQ multiplex PCR; the TCRdb copy retains only in-frame clones and omits some. The sample holds around 500,000 clones, about 85% seen once. The sample taken for sequencing was PBMCs. The receptors here all came from a woman in her forties in good health. Some clones in this sample may be carry-over from other donors' samples. Both conserved end residues are part of each CDR3. The D gene is left open where the match is weak. Clone size is stated in some rows and not others, as once, few, many or a class when expanded.

d_call clone_size j_call v_call cdr3_length cdr3_nt cdr3_aa
NA few TRBJ1-2 TRBV2 13 TGTGCCAGCAGTGAAAGTGGCCTCGGGGGCTACACCTTC CASSESGLGGYTF
NA NA TRBJ2-5 TRBV19 14 TGTGCCAGTAGCAATGTGTGGAAAGGAGAGACCCAGTACTTC CASSNVWKGETQYF
NA few TRBJ2-3 TRBV27 13 TGTGCCAGCAGTTTATCTGGATTGGATACGCAGTATTTT CASSLSGLDTQYF
TRBD2 once TRBJ2-1 TRBV11-2 17 TGTGCCAGCAGCCCCGGGAGAGGGGGGCTAGCGGGAGGTGAGCAGTTCTTC CASSPGRGGLAGGEQFF
NA NA TRBJ2-7 TRBV10-1 15 TGCGCCAGCAGTGATCGGGGCTATCCCGCCTACGAGCAGTACTTC CASSDRGYPAYEQYF
NA NA TRBJ2-7 TRBV30 13 TGTGCCTGGACCGGACTGTCTTCCTACGAGCAGTACTTC CAWTGLSSYEQYF
TRBD2 NA TRBJ2-1 TRBV7-9 19 TGTGCCAGCAGCTCCCGGACTAGCGGGCGTAGCAGCTCCTACAATGAGCAGTTCTTC CASSSRTSGRSSSYNEQFF
NA once TRBJ2-1 TRBV29-1 13 TGCAGCGTAGCGATCAGCTCCTACAATGAGCAGTTCTTC CSVAISSYNEQFF
NA NA TRBJ1-4 TRBV28 16 TGTGCCAGCAGTACCTACACGGGGCCGGCTAATGAAAAACTGTTTTTT CASSTYTGPANEKLFF
NA NA TRBJ1-4 TRBV28 12 TGTGCCAGCACCAGGACACGAGAAAAACTGTTTTTT CASTRTREKLFF
TRBD1 NA TRBJ1-1 TRBV15 15 TGTGCCACCAGCAGATCTCGGACAGGAAGCACTGAAGCTTTCTTT CATSRSRTGSTEAFF
NA NA TRBJ2-7 TRBV2 14 TGTGCCAGCAGCGAGAACCTCATCCACGGCGAGCAGTACTTC CASSENLIHGEQYF
TRBD1 NA TRBJ1-2 TRBV28 15 TGTGCCAGCAGTTCCGGGACAGGGGCCCCCTATGGCTACACCTTC CASSSGTGAPYGYTF
TRBD1 NA TRBJ1-3 TRBV10-2 14 TGCGCCAGCAGTGGACAGGGTTCGGGAAACACCATATATTTT CASSGQGSGNTIYF
NA NA TRBJ2-1 TRBV5-1 15 TGCGCCAGCAGCTTGGATGGGGGGTCCTACAATGAGCAGTTCTTC CASSLDGGSYNEQFF
NA NA TRBJ2-1 TRBV7-9 13 TGTGCCAGCAGCTGGTCAGGGGGGAATGAGCAGTTCTTC CASSWSGGNEQFF
TRBD2 many TRBJ2-3 TRBV9 15 TGTGCCAGTTCTAGCGGGAGTTGGAGCACAGATACGCAGTATTTT CASSSGSWSTDTQYF
NA NA TRBJ1-3 TRBV18 16 TGTGCCAGCTCACCTACCGATGCAAACTCTGGAAACACCATATATTTT CASSPTDANSGNTIYF
TRBD2 NA TRBJ2-1 TRBV6-5 15 TGTGCCAGCACAAAAACTAGCGGGGTATACAATGAGCAGTTCTTC CASTKTSGVYNEQFF
TRBD2 NA TRBJ2-1 TRBV5-4 16 TGTGCCAGCAGCCAAGATGAAGGTAGCGGGAGCAATGAGCAGTTCTTC CASSQDEGSGSNEQFF
TRBD1 many TRBJ1-1 TRBV18 14 TGTGCCAGCTCACTGGGACAGGGACACACTGAAGCTTTCTTT CASSLGQGHTEAFF
NA NA TRBJ1-6 TRBV7-6 15 TGTGCCAGCAGACCCTACTCAGGGAATAATTCACCCCTCCACTTT CASRPYSGNNSPLHF
TRBD2 few TRBJ2-1 TRBV2 13 TGTGCCACGGGACTAGCTGTCTACAATGAGCAGTTCTTC CATGLAVYNEQFF
NA NA TRBJ1-4 TRBV5-1 19 TGCGCCAGCAGCCCACGCCGACAGCTACCACCTTCAACTAATGAAAAACTGTTTTTT CASSPRRQLPPSTNEKLFF
NA NA TRBJ2-7 TRBV2 13 TGTGCCAGCAGTACGGGAGTTCTTTACGAGCAGTACTTC CASSTGVLYEQYF
TRBD2 few TRBJ2-7 TRBV5-1 16 TGCGCCAGCAGCCCCGGACTAGCGGGAGTACAATACGAGCAGTACTTC CASSPGLAGVQYEQYF
NA NA TRBJ1-5 TRBV10-3 15 TGTGCCATCAGTGAGTCGTTAACGGCTTATCAGCCCCAGCATTTT CAISESLTAYQPQHF
NA once TRBJ2-7 TRBV6-5 15 TGTGCCAGCCTCCCCGTCAGGTCTGCCAACTACGAGCAGTACTTC CASLPVRSANYEQYF
NA few TRBJ1-3 TRBV30 15 TGTGCCTGGAGTGCGGGTCTCTCGGGGGGAAACACCATATATTTT CAWSAGLSGGNTIYF
NA NA TRBJ2-3 TRBV2 13 TGTGCCAGCAGTGTGGAGGTCTACGATACGCAGTATTTT CASSVEVYDTQYF
NA NA TRBJ2-4 TRBV4-2 16 TGTGCCAGCAGCCAAGATCACTGGGGGTCGGGAAACATTCAGTACTTC CASSQDHWGSGNIQYF
NA NA TRBJ2-2 TRBV15 16 TGTGCCACCAGCAGAGTGCGGACAGCTAACACCGGGGAGCTGTTTTTT CATSRVRTANTGELFF
NA NA TRBJ2-3 TRBV6-6 14 TGTGCCAGCACACCCCGGGATGGCACAGATACGCAGTATTTT CASTPRDGTDTQYF
TRBD2 NA TRBJ2-6 TRBV13 15 TGTGCCAGCAGCCCCGGGAGGACTGGGGCCAACGTCCTGACTTTC CASSPGRTGANVLTF
NA NA TRBJ2-2 TRBV28 16 TGTGCCAGCAGCCGCCCAGCGACGGGTAACACCGGGGAGCTGTTTTTT CASSRPATGNTGELFF
TRBD1 NA TRBJ2-7 TRBV5-8 14 TGTGCCAGCGGTGGGACAGGGGGCTCCTACGAGCAGTACTTC CASGGTGGSYEQYF
TRBD2 once TRBJ2-1 TRBV18 16 TGTGCCAGCTCACCAAGGCTAGCGGGAGCCCGCAATGAGCAGTTCTTC CASSPRLAGARNEQFF
NA once TRBJ2-7 TRBV25-1 15 TGTGCCAGCAGTGTCCGGGATAGGGGCTCCTACGAGCAGTACTTC CASSVRDRGSYEQYF
NA NA TRBJ1-2 TRBV7-9 11 TGTGCCAGCAGCTTAAATGAGGACCCCACCTTC CASSLNEDPTF
NA once TRBJ2-3 TRBV28 15 TGTGCCAGCAGTTTTCCTGGGGCCCGCACAGATACGCAGTATTTT CASSFPGARTDTQYF
NA few TRBJ2-3 TRBV28 13 TGTGCCAGCAGTTTCCAGAGAACAGATACGCAGTATTTT CASSFQRTDTQYF
NA NA TRBJ1-2 TRBV7-9 15 TGTGCCAGCAGCTTAGACCAGGGATTGGAGTATGGCTACACCTTC CASSLDQGLEYGYTF
TRBD1 NA TRBJ1-2 TRBV5-1 14 TGCGCCAGCAGCGCAGGGGGCACAAACTATGGCTACACCTTC CASSAGGTNYGYTF
TRBD2 NA TRBJ2-3 TRBV7-9 16 TGTGCCAGCAGCTTCGGTTCATATAGCGGGACAGATACGCAGTATTTT CASSFGSYSGTDTQYF
TRBD1 NA TRBJ2-7 TRBV7-9 12 TGTGCCAGCAGCCCGGACAGGGACGAGCAGTACTTC CASSPDRDEQYF
NA NA TRBJ2-3 TRBV5-1 13 TGCGCCAGCAGCTTGGCGGGAGCAGATACGCAGTATTTT CASSLAGADTQYF
NA NA TRBJ1-4 TRBV15 15 TGTGCCACCAGCAGAGAAGGGAGAGGTAATGAAAAACTGTTTTTT CATSREGRGNEKLFF
NA NA TRBJ1-2 TRBV6-6 14 TGTGCCAGCAGTTACTTGCGGGGTGACTATGGCTACACCTTC CASSYLRGDYGYTF
TRBD2 NA TRBJ2-1 TRBV7-3 17 TGTGCCAGCAGCTTAGTGGGACTAGCGGGGAGCCCGAATGAGCAGTTCTTC CASSLVGLAGSPNEQFF
NA NA TRBJ2-3 TRBV9 14 TGTGCCAGCAGCGTAACGGGACTCACAGATACGCAGTATTTT CASSVTGLTDTQYF
TRBD1 few TRBJ1-5 TRBV10-2 15 TGCGCCAGCAGTGACACAGGGGGCTACAATCAGCCCCAGCATTTT CASSDTGGYNQPQHF
TRBD2 few TRBJ2-1 TRBV14 20 TGTGCCAGCAGCCAGCCGGGACTAGCGGGACCCATGACCCCCTACAATGAGCAGTTCTTC CASSQPGLAGPMTPYNEQFF
NA NA TRBJ2-4 TRBV13 12 TGTGCCAGCAGCTTAAGGGGGGACATTCAGTACTTC CASSLRGDIQYF
TRBD1 NA TRBJ2-3 TRBV28 17 TGTGCCAGCAGCGGGACAGGGGGTTATACTAGCACAGATACGCAGTATTTT CASSGTGGYTSTDTQYF
NA NA TRBJ2-7 TRBV19 14 TGTGCCAGTAGTTCGACAGGCTCGCTCTACGAGCAGTACTTC CASSSTGSLYEQYF